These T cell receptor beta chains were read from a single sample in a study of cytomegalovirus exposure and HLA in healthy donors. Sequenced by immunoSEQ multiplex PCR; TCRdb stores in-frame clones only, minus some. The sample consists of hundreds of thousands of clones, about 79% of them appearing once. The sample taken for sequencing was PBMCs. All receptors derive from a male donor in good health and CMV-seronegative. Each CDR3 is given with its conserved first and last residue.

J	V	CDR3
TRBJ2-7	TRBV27	CASIIPGAGGFEQYF
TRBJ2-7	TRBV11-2	CASSLDPYEQYF
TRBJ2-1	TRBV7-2	CASSPQGQRNNEQFF
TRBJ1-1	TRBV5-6	CASSFYDRVFEAFF
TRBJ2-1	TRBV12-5	CASYRDSDNEQFF
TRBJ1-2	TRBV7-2	CASSLERDGYGYTF
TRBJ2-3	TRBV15	CATSRAPPSGEASDTQYF
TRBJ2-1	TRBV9	CASSPAETSGNEQFF
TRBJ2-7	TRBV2	CASSDLSGRIYEQYF
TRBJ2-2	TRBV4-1	CASSQEGTGTTGELFF
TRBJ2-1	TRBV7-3	CASSLSNLDYNEQFF
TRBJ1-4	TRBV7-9	CASRQTGGYEKLFF
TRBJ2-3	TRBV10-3	CAISDGREADTQYF
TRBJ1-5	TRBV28	CASTKGGGAGQPQHF
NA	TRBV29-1	CSYQVGDEQYF
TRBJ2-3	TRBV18	CASSPRGGMGTDTQYF
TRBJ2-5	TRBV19	CASSISGTGFEETQYF
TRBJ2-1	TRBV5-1	CASSLTAGTTNNEQFF
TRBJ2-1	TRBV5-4	CASSGSSGNYNEQFF
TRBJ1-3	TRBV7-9	CASSAQGDRAGNTIYF
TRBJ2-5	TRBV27	CASRTGLMQETQYF
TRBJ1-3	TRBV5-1	CASSRGTDSGNTIYF
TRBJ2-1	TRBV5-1	CASSSGTSGRWNEQFF
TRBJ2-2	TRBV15	CATSRGTGTAYTGELFF
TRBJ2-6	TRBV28	CASSSVWGVDRVGNSGANVLTF
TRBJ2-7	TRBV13	CASSSQYGLEQYF
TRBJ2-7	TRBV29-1	CSVEQREGNEQYF
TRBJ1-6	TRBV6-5	CASSYTRRPGNSPLHF
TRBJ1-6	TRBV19	CASKRTGGPPLHF
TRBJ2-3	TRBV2	CASTERGGFSTDTQYF
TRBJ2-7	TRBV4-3	CASSLIQADEQYF
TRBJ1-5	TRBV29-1	CSVARGPSTPQHF
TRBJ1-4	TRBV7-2	CASSPGGRGHFGEKLFF
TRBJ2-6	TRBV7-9	CASSLKDRGLAGANVLTF
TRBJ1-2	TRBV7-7	CASSPIMGGIHGYTF
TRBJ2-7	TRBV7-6	CASSGTGMVYEQYF
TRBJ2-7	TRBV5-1	CASSLRLGGEQYF
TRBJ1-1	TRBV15	CATSRELQSINTEAFF
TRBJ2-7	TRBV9	CASSVGAPSSYEQYF